These 32 T cell receptor beta chains came from one sample sequenced in a study of T-cell memory formation after mild COVID-19. Each CDR3 protein is one row after TCRdb ran MiXCR on the 5' RACE reads. The table shows nearly 110,000 distinct CDR3 sequences, with approximately 15% occurring only once. Sequenced: PBMCs or a T cell subset sorted from them (not recorded which). These receptors were taken from a man aged 18 to 35 who had mild COVID-19 (a few samples of this study predate the infection). Cell type and time point are not known.

This clonotype was seen many times. This chain connects TRBV7-9 to TRBJ2-7; 9 positions agree with TRBD1. Germline V CDR1 and CDR2: SEHNR, FQNEAQ (reference sequence). This CDR3 spans 16 amino acids. Germline trimming cut 5 bases from V and 5 bases from J; bases unmatched to any gene: 13. CDR3 coding DNA: TGTGCCAGCAGCCATGTACCAGGACAGGGGAGCGACGAGCAGTACTTC. Its protein is CASSHVPGQGSDEQYF.

The CDR3 spells CASSEDPLEYNEQFF. CDR3 in DNA: TGTGCCAGCAGCGAGGACCCCTTGGAGTACAATGAGCAGTTCTTC. The genes are TRBV9 and TRBJ2-1; no definite D call. Trimming pared 3 bases from V and 4 bases from J, leaving 14 bases between. The CDR3 length is 15 residues. Germline V gene data show CDR1 as SGDLS and CDR2 as YYNGEE.

The rearrangement uses TRBV5-1 and TRBJ2-3; the D gene is possibly TRBD1 (5 bases). Per the germline V gene, CDR1 is SGHRS and CDR2 is YFSETQ. This CDR3 is 14 amino acids long. V was trimmed by 4 bases and J by 2 bases, leaving 11 bases between them. CDR3 bases: TGCGCCAGCAGCGCCTACAGGACCACAGATACGCAGTATTTT. It is translated as CASSAYRTTDTQYF.

This clonotype was observed a few times. The chain combines TRBV7-9 with TRBJ2-7, with a possible D match to TRBD2 (6 bases). From germline, CDR1 is SEHNR and CDR2 FQNEAQ (reference sequence). V was trimmed by 4 bases and J by 6 bases, leaving 25 bases between them. This CDR3 is built from 17 residues. The CDR3 is CASSSTIRPAGFSEQYF. DNA for the CDR3: TGTGCCAGCAGCTCAACAATCCGGCCCGCGGGGTTTTCCGAGCAGTACTTC.

This clonotype has just a few counts. The chain combines TRBV24-1 with TRBJ1-4; no reliable D call. The CDR3 sequence is 13 residues long. CDR1 is KGHDR and CDR2 is SFDVKD in the germline V gene. With 9 bases removed from V and 4 bases from J, the gap between germline ends came to 11 bases. The CDR3 bases are TGTGCCACCTCGGCTCCCGGTAATGAAAAACTGTTTTTT. This gives the protein CATSAPGNEKLFF.

This clonotype turned up a few times. The V and J genes are TRBV4-3 and TRBJ2-1; TRBD1 matches 8 bases. The CDR3 loop spans 15 amino acids. Germline V CDR1 and CDR2: LGHNA, YSLEER. With V trimmed by 2 bases and J by 8 bases, 8 bases remained unmatched. CDR3: CASSQPQGAEDEQFF. The CDR3 coding sequence is TGCGCCAGCAGCCAACCCCAGGGGGCAGAGGATGAGCAGTTCTTC.

The sample holds a few counts of this clonotype. J is TRBJ2-1 and V is TRBV4-3; 9 bases are a match to TRBD1. CDR3 length: 17 amino acids. Germline lookup yields CDR1 LGHNA and CDR2 YSLEER. Germline trimming cut 0 bases from V and 2 bases from J; bases unmatched to any gene: 5. The CDR3 sequence is CASSQDRQGGTYNEQFF. The CDR3, as DNA: TGCGCCAGCAGCCAAGACCGACAGGGGGGAACCTACAATGAGCAGTTCTTC.

V gene TRBV7-9 combines with J gene TRBJ2-5; D not certain. V was clipped by 5 bases and J by 5 bases, with 18 bases between them. Germline CDR1 SEHNR, CDR2 FQNEAQ (reference sequence). This CDR3 is built from 15 residues. The CDR3 reads CASSHPVREVETQYF. In DNA, the CDR3 is TGTGCCAGCAGCCACCCAGTAAGAGAGGTTGAGACCCAGTACTTC.

The chain links TRBV2 to TRBJ2-7; D may be TRBD1 (6 bases). Trimming pared 2 bases from V and 10 bases from J, leaving 15 bases between. CDR1 is SNHLY, CDR2 FYNNEI, per germline. The CDR3 spans 13 residues. CDR3 amino acids: CASSELVTGPQYV. CDR3 in DNA: TGTGCCAGCAGTGAATTGGTTACAGGGCCTCAGTACGTC.

This clonotype was observed a handful of times. The chain has TRBV15 and TRBJ1-2; no firm D call. Per germline, CDR1 LNHNV and CDR2 YYDKDF (reference sequence). Between the trimmed V and J ends, which lost 4 bases and 4 bases, there was a span of 10 bases. The CDR3 covers 13 residues. CDR3 in DNA: TGTGCCACCAGCACCCCTATGGGCTATGGCTACACCTTC. It codes for CATSTPMGYGYTF.

This chain joins TRBV5-1 and TRBJ2-7, with 10 bases identical to TRBD2. V shed 5 bases and J 3 bases; nucleotides not matched to a gene: 5. CDR1 is SGHRS and CDR2 is YFSETQ in the germline V gene. The CDR3 has 14 residues. CDR3 protein: CASRPTSGDYEQYF. For the CDR3, the DNA is TGCGCCAGCAGGCCTACTAGCGGGGACTACGAGCAGTACTTC.

This clonotype was seen a few times. The chain uses TRBV6-5 and TRBJ1-4, with no clear D. Trimming shortened V by 2 bases and J by 7 bases, and 20 bases separated the two germline ends. The CDR3 is 17 residues long. CDR1 MNHEY and CDR2 SVGAGI come from the germline V gene. CDR3 in amino acids: CASSYDLGSVRGEKLFF. DNA of the CDR3: TGTGCCAGCAGTTACGACTTGGGATCAGTTCGGGGTGAAAAACTGTTTTTT.

The V gene is TRBV5-1, the J gene TRBJ1-2; D is perhaps TRBD1 (6 bases). CDR1 and CDR2 from the germline V gene are SGHRS and YFSETQ. The V gene lost 0 bases and the J gene lost 3 bases, with 9 bases spanning the gap. The CDR3 has 14 amino acids. The CDR3 DNA is TGCGCCAGCAGCTTGGATGCAGGGGACTATGGCTACACCTTC. Translated: CASSLDAGDYGYTF.

The rearrangement links TRBV27 to TRBJ2-7; D may match TRBD1 or TRBD2 (5 bases each). Trimming left V 3 bases short and J 2 bases short, with 14 bases between. Germline V gene data show CDR1 as MNHEY and CDR2 as SMNVEV (reference sequence). There are 15 residues in the CDR3. CDR3 DNA: TGTGCCAGCAGTTTTGAGGGGCAAGGGCCCTACGAGCAGTACTTC. The encoded protein is CASSFEGQGPYEQYF.

This clonotype was seen many times. This chain uses TRBV20-1 with TRBJ1-3, with D maybe TRBD1 (6 bases). The germline CDR1 and CDR2 sequences are DFQATT and SNEGSKA (reference sequence). This CDR3 spans 15 amino acids. V was trimmed by 3 bases and J by 7 bases, leaving 19 bases between them. CDR3 sequence (DNA): TGCAGTGCTAGCGGGACAACTGGATACTGGAACACCATATATTTT. Translated, it gives CSASGTTGYWNTIYF.

This clonotype showed up many times. The CDR3 sequence: CSARGLAGEYEQYF. The CDR3 DNA reads as TGCAGTGCTAGAGGTCTAGCGGGGGAGTACGAGCAGTACTTC. The V gene is TRBV20-1, the J gene TRBJ2-7; TRBD2 matches 10 bases. The CDR3 covers 14 residues. V shed 1 base and J 4 bases; nucleotides not matched to a gene: 4. CDR1 and CDR2 (germline): DFQATT, SNEGSKA (reference sequence).

The chain has TRBV6-2 or TRBV6-3 and TRBJ2-3, with 11 bases aligning to TRBD2. This CDR3 spans 20 amino acids. V trimming: 6 bases; J trimming: 0 bases; junction bases outside the gene matches: 17. Germline loops: CDR1 MNHEY, CDR2 SVGEGT. The CDR3 nucleotides read TGTGCCAGCAGGACCCCTTTTACTAGCGGGGGCCTCGCTAGCACAGATACGCAGTATTTT. Its translation: CASRTPFTSGGLASTDTQYF.

The chain links TRBV6-2 or TRBV6-3 to TRBJ2-7; D is possibly TRBD2 (5 bases). The germline CDR1 and CDR2 sequences are MNHEY and SVGEGT. Deletions cut 8 bases from V and 3 bases from J, with 17 bases between. This CDR3 region has 14 residues. CDR3 region: CASLTRVGFYEQYF. The CDR3 region has the DNA TGTGCCAGCCTAACGAGGGTTGGGTTCTACGAGCAGTACTTC.

This chain connects TRBV7-9 to TRBJ2-1, with D unclear. Germline V gene sequence: CDR1 SEHNR, CDR2 FQNEAQ (reference sequence). This CDR3 is built from 14 residues. Trimming removed 4 bases from V and 0 bases from J, with 7 bases in between. The CDR3 sequence: CASSSDSSYNEQFF. CDR3 coding DNA: TGTGCCAGCAGCTCCGATAGCTCCTACAATGAGCAGTTCTTC.

V usage is TRBV5-1 and J usage is TRBJ2-2; 8 bases map to TRBD1. CDR1 SGHRS and CDR2 YFSETQ come from the germline V gene. This CDR3 spans 15 amino acids. Trimming removed 8 bases from V and 5 bases from J; junction bases left unmatched: 11. Written as DNA, the CDR3 is TGCGCCAGTGCGACTACGGACAGGGCGACCGGGGAGCTGTTTTTT. Translating it yields CASATTDRATGELFF.

The chain couples TRBV12-3 or TRBV12-4 to TRBJ1-3; weak D call: TRBD1 (6 bases). This CDR3 is built from 16 residues. With 4 bases removed from V and 3 bases from J, the gap between germline ends came to 16 bases. The CDR3 coding sequence is TGTGCCAGCAGTTCAAAGACAGGTTGGGGTGGAAACACCATATATTTT. It specifies CASSSKTGWGGNTIYF.

The V and J genes are TRBV29-1 and TRBJ1-2; 7 positions agree with TRBD1. With 4 bases clipped from V and 4 bases from J, the junction kept 0 bases outside the gene matches. The CDR3 is 11 residues long. CDR1 and CDR2 (germline): SQVTM, ANQGSEA. The CDR3 region has the DNA TGCAGCGTTGCAGGGGGCTATGGCTACACCTTC. Translation gives CSVAGGYGYTF.

The chain couples TRBV3-1 to TRBJ2-1, with D possibly TRBD1 on 5 matching bases. V lost 5 bases and J 10 bases, leaving 15 bases between the germline ends. Germline values: CDR1 LGHDT, CDR2 YNNKEL (reference sequence). The CDR3 extends over 13 amino acids. The CDR3 nucleotides are TGTGCCAGCAGCAGGGGTTGGGGCCCCGAGCAGTTCTTC. It encodes CASSRGWGPEQFF.

This clonotype was counted at least ten times. The V and J genes are TRBV20-1 and TRBJ2-7; 8 bases fit TRBD1. The CDR3 length is 13 residues. Germline assignment: CDR1 DFQATT and CDR2 SNEGSKA (reference sequence). CDR3 DNA: TGCAGCCCTCGGGACAGGAGATCCTACGAGCAGTACTTC. Protein: CSPRDRRSYEQYF.

The gene calls are TRBV29-1 and TRBJ2-1; 9 bases match TRBD2. This CDR3 is built from 13 residues. V lost 4 bases, J lost 4 bases, and 2 bases stayed unmatched. Germline CDR1 and CDR2: SQVTM and ANQGSEA. CDR3 in DNA: TGCAGCGTTGTGCTAGCGGGGTACAATGAGCAGTTCTTC. Its translation: CSVVLAGYNEQFF.

Many counts were recorded for this clonotype. This chain connects TRBV7-6 to TRBJ2-1; 11 positions match TRBD2. CDR3 length: 15 amino acids. V shed 5 bases and J 8 bases; nucleotides not matched to a gene: 8. CDR1 and CDR2 (germline): SGHVS, FNYEAQ. CDR3 amino acids: CASSQGTSGYHEQFF. CDR3 sequence (DNA): TGTGCCAGCAGCCAGGGGACTAGCGGTTATCATGAGCAGTTCTTC.

The chain couples TRBV6-2 or TRBV6-3 to TRBJ2-6; no clear D gene. The CDR3 has 14 residues. V was pared by 6 bases and J by 0 bases, with 6 bases between. Germline assignment: CDR1 MNHEY and CDR2 SVGEGT. DNA for the CDR3: TGTGCCAGCAGCAAGAGCTCTGGGGCCAACGTCCTGACTTTC. It codes for CASSKSSGANVLTF.

This clonotype came up a few times. CDR3 in amino acids: CASSFSRLSTEAFF. In DNA, the CDR3 is TGTGCCAGCAGCTTTTCGCGGTTGAGCACTGAAGCTTTCTTT. The chain recombines TRBV7-2 with TRBJ1-1; no definite D call. The length of the CDR3 is 14 residues. The V end was cut by 3 bases, the J end by 4 bases, with 12 bases between. Germline V CDR1 and CDR2: SGHTA, FQGNSA.

The rearrangement joins TRBV7-9 to TRBJ1-4, with no clear D. This CDR3 has 15 amino acids. V was trimmed by 5 bases and J by 8 bases, leaving 18 bases between them. Germline V gives CDR1 SEHNR, CDR2 FQNEAQ (reference sequence). CDR3 coding DNA: TGTGCCAGCAGCCCCCCGGAGACGGCGGGGGAAAAACTGTTTTTT. Translating it yields CASSPPETAGEKLFF.

This clonotype is labeled as medium-sized. The chain employs TRBV5-1 and TRBJ2-2; no definite D call. Trimming cost V 0 bases and J 3 bases, with 12 bases left between them. The CDR3 runs to 16 residues. Germline values: CDR1 SGHRS, CDR2 YFSETQ. CDR3 bases: TGCGCCAGCAGCTTGGCGGTTGGAGCCTACACCGGGGAGCTGTTTTTT. Translating it yields CASSLAVGAYTGELFF.

The chain combines TRBV27 with TRBJ2-1, with D unresolved. CDR1 is MNHEY and CDR2 is SMNVEV in the germline V gene (reference sequence). This CDR3 contains 16 residues. V lost 2 bases and J 3 bases, leaving 14 bases between the germline ends. CDR3 bases: TGTGCCAGCAGTTTACCCGGGTGGAGAAGCTACAATGAGCAGTTCTTC. This gives the protein CASSLPGWRSYNEQFF.

This clonotype was found many times. The chain uses TRBV4-3 and TRBJ2-7, with 7 bases aligning to TRBD2. CDR3 length equals 15 residues. Germline loops: CDR1 LGHNA, CDR2 YSLEER. Germline trimming cut 0 bases from V and 6 bases from J; bases unmatched to any gene: 8. CDR3 in DNA: TGCGCCAGCAGCCAAGAGTGGCCAGCGGGGTTCGAGCAGTACTTC. Translating gives CASSQEWPAGFEQYF.